The present T cell receptor beta chain was sequenced within a study of blood T cell repertoires in COVID-19. Germline CDR1 and CDR2: SNHLY and FYNNEI. Trimming cost V 2 bases and J 2 bases; bases outside gene matches: 2. This CDR3 has 16 amino acids. Cohort 3 donors counted as recovered after two negative PCRs, clearance, or resolved symptoms. Clones were sequenced by immunoSEQ multiplex PCR, and TCRdb holds only the in-frame ones, with some missing. The profile shows roughly 300,000 clones, roughly 84% of them singletons. The clonotype comes from a woman between 25 and 40 years old who had recovered from COVID-19. This chain links TRBV2 with TRBJ1-3; 11 nucleotides align to TRBD1. Specimen: PBMCs or T cells enriched from blood (not recorded which). As DNA, the CDR3 is TGTGCCAGCAGTGAATGGGGACAGGGGGCTGGAAACACCATATATTTT. The encoded protein is CASSEWGQGAGNTIYF.